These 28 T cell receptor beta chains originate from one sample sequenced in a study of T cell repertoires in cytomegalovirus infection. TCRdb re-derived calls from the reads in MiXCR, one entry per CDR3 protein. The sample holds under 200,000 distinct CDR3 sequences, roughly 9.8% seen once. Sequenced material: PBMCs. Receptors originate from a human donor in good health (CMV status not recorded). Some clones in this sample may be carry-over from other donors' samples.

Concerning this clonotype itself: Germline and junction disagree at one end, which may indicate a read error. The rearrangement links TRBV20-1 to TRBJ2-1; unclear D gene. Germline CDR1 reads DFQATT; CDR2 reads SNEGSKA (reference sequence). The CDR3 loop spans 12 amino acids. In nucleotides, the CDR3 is TGCAGTGCTAGAGGCTCCTTCAATGAGCAGTTCTTC. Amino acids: CSARGSFNEQFF.

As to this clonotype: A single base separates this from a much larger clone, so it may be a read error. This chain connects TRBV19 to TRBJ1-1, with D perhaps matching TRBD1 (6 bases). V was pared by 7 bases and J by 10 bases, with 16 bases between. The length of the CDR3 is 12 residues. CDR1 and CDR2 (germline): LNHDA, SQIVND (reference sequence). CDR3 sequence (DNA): TGTGCCAGTAATGTAGGGACATGGGGAGCTTTCTTT. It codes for CASNVGTWGAFF.

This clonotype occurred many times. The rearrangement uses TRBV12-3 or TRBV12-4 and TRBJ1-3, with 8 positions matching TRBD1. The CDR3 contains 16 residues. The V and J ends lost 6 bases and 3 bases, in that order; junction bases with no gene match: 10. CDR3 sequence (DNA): TGTGCCAGCAGGAGACAGGGGACTGATCTTGGAAACACCATATATTTT. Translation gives CASRRQGTDLGNTIYF.

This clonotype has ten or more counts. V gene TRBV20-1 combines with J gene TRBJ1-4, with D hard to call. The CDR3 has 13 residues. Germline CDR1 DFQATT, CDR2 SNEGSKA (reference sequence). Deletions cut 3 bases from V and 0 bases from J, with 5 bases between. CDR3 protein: CSARNATNEKLFF. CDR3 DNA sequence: TGCAGTGCTAGGAACGCAACTAATGAAAAACTGTTTTTT.

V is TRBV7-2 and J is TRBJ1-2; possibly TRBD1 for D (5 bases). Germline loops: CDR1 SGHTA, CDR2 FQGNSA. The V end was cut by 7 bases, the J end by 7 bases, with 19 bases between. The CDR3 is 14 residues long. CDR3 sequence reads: CASTNLYGGAGYTF. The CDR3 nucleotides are TGTGCCAGCACCAACCTATACGGCGGGGCTGGCTACACCTTC.

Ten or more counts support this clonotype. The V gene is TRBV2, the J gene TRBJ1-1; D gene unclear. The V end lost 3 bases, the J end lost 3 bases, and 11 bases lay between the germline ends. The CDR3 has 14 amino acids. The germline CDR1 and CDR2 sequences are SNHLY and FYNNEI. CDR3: CASSEYVSDTEAFF. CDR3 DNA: TGTGCCAGCAGTGAGTACGTGTCGGACACTGAAGCTTTCTTT.

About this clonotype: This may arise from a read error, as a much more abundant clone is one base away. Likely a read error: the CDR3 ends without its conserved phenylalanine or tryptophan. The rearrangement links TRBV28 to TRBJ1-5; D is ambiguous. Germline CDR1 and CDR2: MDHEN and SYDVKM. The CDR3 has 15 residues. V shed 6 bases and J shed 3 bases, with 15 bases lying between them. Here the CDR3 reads CASRDWGGDNQPQHS. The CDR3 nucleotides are TGTGCCAGCAGGGATTGGGGAGGAGACAATCAGCCCCAGCATTCT.

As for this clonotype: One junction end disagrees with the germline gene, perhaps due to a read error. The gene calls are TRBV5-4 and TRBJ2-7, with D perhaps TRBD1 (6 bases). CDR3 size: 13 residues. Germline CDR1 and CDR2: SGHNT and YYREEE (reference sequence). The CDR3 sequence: CASSFRGSHEQYF. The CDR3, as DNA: TGTGCCAGCAGCTTCAGGGGCTCCCACGAGCAGTACTTC.

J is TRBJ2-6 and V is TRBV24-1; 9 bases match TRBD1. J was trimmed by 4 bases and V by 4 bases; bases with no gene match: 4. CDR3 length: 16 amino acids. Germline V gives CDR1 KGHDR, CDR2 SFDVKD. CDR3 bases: TGTGCCACCAGTGAACAGGGGGCGTTAGGGGCCAACGTCCTGACTTTC. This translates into CATSEQGALGANVLTF.

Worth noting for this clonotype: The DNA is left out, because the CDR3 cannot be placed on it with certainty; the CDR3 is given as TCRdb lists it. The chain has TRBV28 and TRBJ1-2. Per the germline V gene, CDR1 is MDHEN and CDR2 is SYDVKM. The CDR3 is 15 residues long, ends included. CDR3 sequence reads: CASSSSDVANYGYTF.

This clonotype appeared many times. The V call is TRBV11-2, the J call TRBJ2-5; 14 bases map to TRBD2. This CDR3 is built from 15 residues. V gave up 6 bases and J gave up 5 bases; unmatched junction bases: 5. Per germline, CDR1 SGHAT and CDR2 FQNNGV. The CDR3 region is CASRRLAGGLETQYF. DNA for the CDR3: TGTGCCAGCAGGAGACTAGCGGGGGGGCTCGAGACCCAGTACTTC.

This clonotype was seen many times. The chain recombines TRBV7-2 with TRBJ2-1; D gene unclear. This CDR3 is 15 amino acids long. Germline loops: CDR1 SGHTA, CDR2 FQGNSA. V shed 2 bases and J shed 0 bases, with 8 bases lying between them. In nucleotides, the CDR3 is TGTGCCAGCAGCTTACGGACGGGCTCCTACAATGAGCAGTTCTTC. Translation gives CASSLRTGSYNEQFF.

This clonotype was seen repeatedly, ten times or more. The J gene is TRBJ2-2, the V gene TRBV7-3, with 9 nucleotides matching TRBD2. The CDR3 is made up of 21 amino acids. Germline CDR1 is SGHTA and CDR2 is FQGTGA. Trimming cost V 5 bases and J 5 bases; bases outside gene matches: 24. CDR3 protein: CASSLTGGGGANSIRTGELFF. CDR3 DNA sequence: TGTGCCAGCAGCCTCACTGGCGGGGGGGGGGCTAATTCTATTCGGACCGGGGAGCTGTTTTTT.

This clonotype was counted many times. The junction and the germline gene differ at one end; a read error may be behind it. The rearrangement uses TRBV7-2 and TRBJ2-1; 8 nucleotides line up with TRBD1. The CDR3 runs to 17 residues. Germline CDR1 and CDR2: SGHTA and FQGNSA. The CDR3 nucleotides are TGTGCCAGCAGGTTAGCCCGACCCGGGACAGGCGACAATGAGCAGTTCTTC. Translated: CASRLARPGTGDNEQFF.

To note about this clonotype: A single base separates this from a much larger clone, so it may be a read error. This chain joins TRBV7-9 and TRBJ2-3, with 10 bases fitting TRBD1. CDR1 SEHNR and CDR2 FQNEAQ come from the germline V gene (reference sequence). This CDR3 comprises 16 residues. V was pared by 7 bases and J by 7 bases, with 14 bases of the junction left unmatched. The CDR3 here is CASIATVGQGGYTQYF. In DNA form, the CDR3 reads TGTGCCAGCATCGCGACGGTCGGACAGGGGGGATATACGCAGTATTTT.

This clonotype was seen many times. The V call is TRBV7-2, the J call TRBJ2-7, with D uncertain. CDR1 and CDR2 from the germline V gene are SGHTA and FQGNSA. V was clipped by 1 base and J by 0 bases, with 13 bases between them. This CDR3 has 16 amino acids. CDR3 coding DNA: TGTGCCAGCAGCTTAGGTCCGCTTAAAAGCTCCTACGAGCAGTACTTC. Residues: CASSLGPLKSSYEQYF.

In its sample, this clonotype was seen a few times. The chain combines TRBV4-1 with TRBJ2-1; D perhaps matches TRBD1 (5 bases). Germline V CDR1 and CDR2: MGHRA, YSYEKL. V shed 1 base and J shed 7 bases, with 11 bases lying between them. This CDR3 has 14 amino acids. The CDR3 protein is CASSQVQGANEQFF. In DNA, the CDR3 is TGCGCCAGCAGCCAAGTTCAAGGGGCGAATGAGCAGTTCTTC.

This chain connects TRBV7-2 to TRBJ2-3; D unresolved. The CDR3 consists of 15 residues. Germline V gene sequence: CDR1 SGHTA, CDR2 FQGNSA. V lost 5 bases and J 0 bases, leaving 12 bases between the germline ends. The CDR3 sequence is CASSAVSDSTDTQYF. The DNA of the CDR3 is TGTGCCAGCAGCGCAGTTAGTGATAGCACAGATACGCAGTATTTT.

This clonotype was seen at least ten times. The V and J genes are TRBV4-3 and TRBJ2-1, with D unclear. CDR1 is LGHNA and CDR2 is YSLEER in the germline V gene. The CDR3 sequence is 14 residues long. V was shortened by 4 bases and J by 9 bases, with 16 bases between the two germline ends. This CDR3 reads CASSPKLEASEQFF. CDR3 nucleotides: TGCGCCAGCAGCCCAAAATTGGAAGCTTCTGAGCAGTTCTTC.

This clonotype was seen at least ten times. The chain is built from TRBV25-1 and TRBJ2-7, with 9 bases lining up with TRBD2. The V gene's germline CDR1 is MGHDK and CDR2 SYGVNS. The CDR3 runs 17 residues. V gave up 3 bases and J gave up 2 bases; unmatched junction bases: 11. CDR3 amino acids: CASSDWASGINTYEQYF. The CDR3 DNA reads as TGTGCCAGCAGTGATTGGGCTAGCGGGATTAACACCTACGAGCAGTACTTC.

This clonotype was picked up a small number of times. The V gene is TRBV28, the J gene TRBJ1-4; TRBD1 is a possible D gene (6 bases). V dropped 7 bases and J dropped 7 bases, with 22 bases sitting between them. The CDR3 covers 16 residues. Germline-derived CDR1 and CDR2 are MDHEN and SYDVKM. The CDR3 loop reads CASTRAGESRSEKLFF. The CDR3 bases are TGTGCCAGCACCCGTGCAGGGGAGTCACGGAGTGAAAAACTGTTTTTT.

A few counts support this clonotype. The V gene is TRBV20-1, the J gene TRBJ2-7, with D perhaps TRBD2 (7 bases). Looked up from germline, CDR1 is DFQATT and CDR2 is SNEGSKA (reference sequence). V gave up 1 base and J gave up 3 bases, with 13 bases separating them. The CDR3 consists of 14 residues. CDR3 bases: TGCAGTGCTAGAGTCCTAGGGGGGGTCTACGAGCAGTACTTC. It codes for CSARVLGGVYEQYF.

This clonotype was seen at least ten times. The CDR3 region is CATAHGRYTDTQYF. The CDR3 coding sequence is TGTGCCACCGCGCACGGGAGATACACAGATACGCAGTATTTT. The J gene is TRBJ2-3, the V gene TRBV7-2, with D possibly matching TRBD2 (6 bases). Trimming took off 10 bases at V and 2 bases at J, with 16 bases between the two ends. Germline V gives CDR1 SGHTA, CDR2 FQGNSA. This CDR3 region has 14 residues.

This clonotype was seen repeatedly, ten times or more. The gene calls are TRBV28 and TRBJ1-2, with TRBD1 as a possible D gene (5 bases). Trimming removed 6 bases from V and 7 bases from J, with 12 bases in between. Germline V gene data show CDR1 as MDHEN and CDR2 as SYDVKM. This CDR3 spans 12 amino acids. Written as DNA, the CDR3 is TGTGCCAGCAGGCAGACAGTCGCTGGCTACACCTTC. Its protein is CASRQTVAGYTF.

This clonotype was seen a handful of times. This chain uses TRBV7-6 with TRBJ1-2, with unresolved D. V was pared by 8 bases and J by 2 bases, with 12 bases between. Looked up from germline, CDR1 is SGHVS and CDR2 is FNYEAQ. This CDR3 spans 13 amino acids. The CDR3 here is CASSPGKNYGYTF. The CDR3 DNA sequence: TGTGCCAGCTCCCCTGGGAAGAACTATGGCTACACCTTC.

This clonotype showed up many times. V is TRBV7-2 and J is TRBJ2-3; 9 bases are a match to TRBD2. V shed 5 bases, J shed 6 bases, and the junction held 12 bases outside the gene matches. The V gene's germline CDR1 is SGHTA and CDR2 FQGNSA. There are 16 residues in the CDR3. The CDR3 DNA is TGTGCCAGCAGCCAAGGGACTAGCAGGCTTTCGGATACGCAGTATTTT. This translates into CASSQGTSRLSDTQYF.

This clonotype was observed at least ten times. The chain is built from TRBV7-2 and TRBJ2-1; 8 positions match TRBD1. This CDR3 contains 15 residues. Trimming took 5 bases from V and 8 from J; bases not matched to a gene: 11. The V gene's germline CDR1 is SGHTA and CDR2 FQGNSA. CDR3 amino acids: CASSRGQGNSDEQFF. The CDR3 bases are TGTGCCAGCAGCCGAGGACAGGGTAATTCGGATGAGCAGTTCTTC.

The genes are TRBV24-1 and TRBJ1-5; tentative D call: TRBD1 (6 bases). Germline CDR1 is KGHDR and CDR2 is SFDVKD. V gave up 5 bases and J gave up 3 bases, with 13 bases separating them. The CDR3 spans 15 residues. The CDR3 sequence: CATSGEGVDNQPQHF. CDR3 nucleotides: TGTGCCACCAGTGGGGAGGGGGTGGACAATCAGCCCCAGCATTTT.